A single TCR beta chain is shown here with its context. The source of the sample is a study of response to subunit inactivated influenza vaccine. CDR3 length: 14 amino acids. Trimming left V 6 bases short and J 4 bases short, with 15 bases between. The germline V gene has CDR1 SGHAT and CDR2 FQNNGV. TCRdb re-derived calls from the RT-PCR reads in MiXCR, one entry per CDR3 protein. The profile shows about 570,000 distinct CDR3 sequences, 10% to 12% of them singletons. These records were also assigned to another study, of T cells expressing NK-cell markers. That work adds: The authors generated TCR beta cDNA through 5'RACE template switching with UMIs. Sorted T-cell subsets CD3+CD56+NKG2C+, CD3+CD56+NKG2C- and CD3+CD56-NKG2C+ were TCR beta-sequenced. The authors sequenced eight donors, of whom seven were HCMV-seropositive and one was seronegative. Sorting in several experiments was restricted by an anti-gamma-delta TCR antibody to alpha-beta TCR T cells. The HCMV specificity of the expanded NKG2C+ T cell clones stayed unresolved.

Specimen: PBMCs from blood, collected on the day of vaccination. This TCR was recovered from a middle-aged man who received an inactivated influenza vaccine. The V call is TRBV11-2, the J call TRBJ2-5; weak D call: TRBD2 (5 bases). Written as DNA, the CDR3 is TGTGCCAGCAGGCGCCAACTAAGCGGAGAGACCCAGTACTTC. It encodes CASRRQLSGETQYF.